This entry features one T cell receptor beta chain sequence. Its antigen is currently unknown. This sample is drawn from a study of monozygotic twins with inflammatory bowel disease. This CDR3 is 17 amino acids long. In germline, CDR1 is SGHNT, CDR2 YYREEE (reference sequence). Template-switch reactions added UMIs with a 6-nucleotide sample barcode. With the 5' RACE reads reprocessed, TCRdb shows one record per CDR3 protein and no DNA. The sample shows 150,000 or so distinct CDR3 sequences, and 7.4% sits with its ten largest clones. The study, taken as a whole, reports: Variability in patient repertoires may have come partly from differing immunosuppressive treatments.

The receptor was isolated from a human donor with ulcerative colitis or Crohn's disease, or a healthy co-twin of an affected twin (not recorded which). The sample comprised blood. The V gene is TRBV5-4, the J gene TRBJ1-1; checking the TCRdb D call of TRBD1 is not possible without DNA. Here the CDR3 reads CASSLELPWTGATEAFF.